The rows below give T cell receptor beta chains drawn from one sample of a study of human T cells and chemical hapten exposure. Each CDR3 protein gets one entry after TCRdb re-called the RACE reads with MiXCR. In the table there are about 94,000 distinct CDR3 sequences, 9.3% of which are singletons. The sequencing used whole blood, collected in connection with sensitization to the hapten diphenylcyclopropenone (DPC). These receptor sequences come from a woman aged 40 to 49 with alopecia areata. Some clones in this sample may be carry-over from other donors' samples. Each CDR3 is given with its conserved first and last residue. D genes are given only for firm matches. Clone size is shown for a subset of rows, as once, few, many or a class of expanded clone.

abundance: many
d_gene: -
j_gene: TRBJ2-2
v_gene: TRBV7-9
CDR3aa: CASSLDRGMNTGELFF
CDR3nt: TGTGCCAGCAGCTTAGATCGGGGAATGAACACCGGGGAGCTGTTTTTT

abundance: -
d_gene: TRBD1
j_gene: TRBJ2-7
v_gene: TRBV12-3/TRBV12-4
CDR3aa: CASRLRGQGSYEQYF
CDR3nt: TGTGCCAGCAGACTACGGGGACAGGGGTCCTACGAGCAGTACTTC

abundance: many
d_gene: -
j_gene: TRBJ2-1
v_gene: TRBV11-2
CDR3aa: CASSLDQGYNEQFF
CDR3nt: TGTGCCAGCAGCTTAGATCAGGGGTACAATGAGCAGTTCTTC

abundance: few
d_gene: -
j_gene: TRBJ2-2
v_gene: TRBV7-7
CDR3aa: CASTSGSNTGELFF
CDR3nt: TGTGCTAGCACCTCCGGATCCAACACCGGGGAGCTGTTTTTT

abundance: many
d_gene: -
j_gene: TRBJ1-2
v_gene: TRBV4-1
CDR3aa: CASSQDSSRGTAYGYTF
CDR3nt: TGCGCCAGCAGCCAAGACTCGTCCCGGGGTACGGCCTATGGCTACACCTTC

abundance: few
d_gene: -
j_gene: TRBJ2-1
v_gene: TRBV5-1
CDR3aa: CASSLQGSDNEQFF
CDR3nt: TGCGCCAGCAGCTTACAGGGTTCAGATAATGAGCAGTTCTTC

abundance: few
d_gene: -
j_gene: TRBJ2-7
v_gene: TRBV2
CDR3aa: CASSDRQTSYEQYF
CDR3nt: TGTGCCAGCAGTGACAGACAAACCTCCTACGAGCAGTACTTC

abundance: many
d_gene: -
j_gene: TRBJ2-3
v_gene: TRBV4-2
CDR3aa: CASSQDLRSTDTQYF
CDR3nt: TGTGCCAGCAGCCAAGATCTGCGGAGCACAGATACGCAGTATTTT

abundance: -
d_gene: -
j_gene: TRBJ1-5
v_gene: TRBV6-1
CDR3aa: CASSQGWRDQPQHF
CDR3nt: TGTGCCAGCAGCCAGGGGTGGAGGGATCAGCCCCAGCATTTT

abundance: many
d_gene: -
j_gene: TRBJ2-1
v_gene: TRBV28
CDR3aa: CASSFGGLAVDEQFF
CDR3nt: TGTGCCAGCAGTTTCGGTGGGCTAGCAGTGGATGAGCAGTTCTTC

abundance: many
d_gene: TRBD2
j_gene: TRBJ2-7
v_gene: TRBV27
CDR3aa: CASSPLGLAGVSAYEQYF
CDR3nt: TGTGCCAGCAGTCCCCTCGGACTAGCGGGAGTTTCGGCCTACGAGCAGTACTTC

abundance: few
d_gene: -
j_gene: TRBJ2-7
v_gene: TRBV7-2
CDR3aa: CASSRASVTYEQYF
CDR3nt: TGTGCCAGCAGCCGAGCCAGCGTAACCTACGAGCAGTACTTC

abundance: many
d_gene: TRBD2
j_gene: TRBJ2-2
v_gene: TRBV27
CDR3aa: CASSLGLAIGELFF
CDR3nt: TGTGCCAGCAGCTTGGGACTAGCGATAGGGGAGCTGTTTTTT

abundance: -
d_gene: -
j_gene: TRBJ2-3
v_gene: TRBV7-9
CDR3aa: CATAVRGTDTQYF
CDR3nt: TGTGCCACCGCTGTCAGGGGCACAGATACGCAGTATTTT

abundance: few
d_gene: TRBD2
j_gene: TRBJ2-1
v_gene: TRBV27
CDR3aa: CASRGDYINEQFF
CDR3nt: TGTGCCAGCAGGGGGGACTACATAAATGAGCAGTTCTTC

abundance: few
d_gene: -
j_gene: TRBJ2-1
v_gene: TRBV7-2
CDR3aa: CASSLGGADHEQFF
CDR3nt: TGTGCCAGCAGCTTAGGCGGCGCGGACCATGAGCAGTTCTTC

abundance: few
d_gene: -
j_gene: TRBJ1-2
v_gene: TRBV5-5
CDR3aa: CASSQGQLDSYGYTF
CDR3nt: TGTGCCAGCAGCCAGGGCCAGCTCGATAGCTATGGCTACACCTTC

abundance: -
d_gene: -
j_gene: TRBJ2-2
v_gene: TRBV7-8
CDR3aa: CASSLANRGLAGELFF
CDR3nt: TGTGCCAGCAGCTTAGCCAATCGTGGTTTAGCCGGGGAGCTGTTTTTT

abundance: many
d_gene: -
j_gene: TRBJ1-2
v_gene: TRBV2
CDR3aa: CASSGDLLNYGYTF
CDR3nt: TGTGCCAGCAGCGGGGACCTTCTCAACTATGGCTACACCTTC

abundance: many
d_gene: TRBD1
j_gene: TRBJ1-4
v_gene: TRBV27
CDR3aa: CASRRTGGSNEKLFF
CDR3nt: TGTGCCAGCAGACGTACAGGGGGTTCTAATGAAAAACTGTTTTTT

abundance: many
d_gene: -
j_gene: TRBJ2-3
v_gene: TRBV20-1
CDR3aa: CSARGISGSTDTQYF
CDR3nt: TGCAGTGCTAGAGGAATTAGCGGCAGCACAGATACGCAGTATTTT

abundance: few
d_gene: TRBD2
j_gene: TRBJ2-1
v_gene: TRBV9
CDR3aa: CASSPPTSGRIYNEQFF
CDR3nt: TGTGCCAGCAGCCCCCCGACTAGCGGGAGGATATACAATGAGCAGTTCTTC

abundance: few
d_gene: TRBD2
j_gene: TRBJ2-5
v_gene: TRBV7-3
CDR3aa: CASSLMGSGTETQYF
CDR3nt: TGTGCCAGCAGCTTAATGGGTAGCGGGACCGAGACCCAGTACTTC

abundance: -
d_gene: TRBD2
j_gene: TRBJ2-2
v_gene: TRBV20-1
CDR3aa: CSASSGHTGELFF
CDR3nt: TGCAGTGCTTCTAGCGGTCACACCGGGGAGCTGTTTTTT

abundance: -
d_gene: -
j_gene: TRBJ2-7
v_gene: TRBV6-6
CDR3aa: CASTEGRGYEQYF
CDR3nt: TGTGCCAGCACAGAGGGCCGGGGGTACGAGCAGTACTTC

abundance: many
d_gene: -
j_gene: TRBJ2-7
v_gene: TRBV6-2/TRBV6-3
CDR3aa: CASSYPIRVAGTTSYEQYF
CDR3nt: TGTGCCAGCAGTTACCCGATCAGGGTAGCCGGGACAACCTCCTACGAGCAGTACTTC

abundance: -
d_gene: -
j_gene: TRBJ2-5
v_gene: TRBV28
CDR3aa: CASSFSDGAEETQYF
CDR3nt: TGTGCCAGCAGTTTCTCCGACGGGGCGGAAGAGACCCAGTACTTC

abundance: few
d_gene: -
j_gene: TRBJ2-2
v_gene: TRBV12-3/TRBV12-4
CDR3aa: CASRPRHRDTGELFF
CDR3nt: TGTGCCAGCAGACCTCGTCACAGGGACACCGGGGAGCTGTTTTTT

abundance: many
d_gene: -
j_gene: TRBJ1-6
v_gene: TRBV7-9
CDR3aa: CASSLVSGTMGSPLHF
CDR3nt: TGTGCCAGCAGCTTAGTTAGCGGGACAATGGGTTCACCCCTCCACTTT

abundance: many
d_gene: TRBD2
j_gene: TRBJ2-7
v_gene: TRBV5-1
CDR3aa: CASSFSGGTAYEQYF
CDR3nt: TGCGCCAGCAGCTTTAGCGGGGGTACGGCCTACGAGCAGTACTTC

abundance: few
d_gene: TRBD1
j_gene: TRBJ2-7
v_gene: TRBV7-3
CDR3aa: CASSLSGQGQYEQYF
CDR3nt: TGTGCCAGCAGCTTGTCGGGACAGGGTCAGTACGAGCAGTACTTC

abundance: -
d_gene: TRBD2
j_gene: TRBJ2-1
v_gene: TRBV6-5
CDR3aa: CASGASGGSEQFF
CDR3nt: TGTGCCAGCGGGGCTAGCGGAGGTAGTGAGCAGTTCTTC

abundance: -
d_gene: -
j_gene: TRBJ2-7
v_gene: TRBV28
CDR3aa: CASMGRHYEQYF
CDR3nt: TGTGCCAGTATGGGACGGCACTACGAGCAGTACTTC

abundance: many
d_gene: -
j_gene: TRBJ1-4
v_gene: TRBV6-5
CDR3aa: CASSYTYRDSTNEKLFF
CDR3nt: TGTGCCAGCAGTTACACCTACAGGGACTCAACTAATGAAAAACTGTTTTTT

abundance: -
d_gene: -
j_gene: TRBJ1-2
v_gene: TRBV6-1
CDR3aa: CASSEYNYTF
CDR3nt: TGTGCCAGCAGTGAATACAACTACACCTTC

abundance: few
d_gene: -
j_gene: TRBJ1-3
v_gene: TRBV7-3
CDR3aa: CASSFDRGSGNTIYF
CDR3nt: TGTGCCAGCAGCTTTGATCGCGGCTCTGGAAACACCATATATTTT

abundance: -
d_gene: -
j_gene: TRBJ2-7
v_gene: TRBV28
CDR3aa: CASSFYYEQYF
CDR3nt: TGTGCCAGCAGTTTCTACTACGAGCAGTACTTC

abundance: many
d_gene: -
j_gene: TRBJ2-3
v_gene: TRBV7-2
CDR3aa: CASSLGASTDTQYF
CDR3nt: TGTGCCAGCAGCTTAGGCGCGAGCACAGATACGCAGTATTTT

abundance: -
d_gene: -
j_gene: TRBJ1-1
v_gene: TRBV7-3
CDR3aa: CASSSMGMNTEAFF
CDR3nt: TGTGCCAGCAGCTCCATGGGGATGAACACTGAAGCTTTCTTT

abundance: many
d_gene: TRBD1
j_gene: TRBJ1-1
v_gene: TRBV6-2/TRBV6-3
CDR3aa: CASSRGTGILNTEAFF
CDR3nt: TGTGCCAGCAGCCGGGGGACAGGGATTCTGAACACTGAAGCTTTCTTT

abundance: many
d_gene: TRBD1
j_gene: TRBJ2-7
v_gene: TRBV5-1
CDR3aa: CASRGDRLSYEQYF
CDR3nt: TGCGCCAGCAGGGGGGACAGGCTATCCTACGAGCAGTACTTC

abundance: -
d_gene: TRBD1
j_gene: TRBJ2-7
v_gene: TRBV11-1
CDR3aa: CASSLPDRGAYEQYF
CDR3nt: TGTGCCAGCAGCTTACCCGACAGGGGGGCCTACGAGCAGTACTTC

abundance: few
d_gene: -
j_gene: TRBJ1-1
v_gene: TRBV6-2/TRBV6-3
CDR3aa: CASTRRNTEAFF
CDR3nt: TGTGCCAGCACAAGGAGGAACACTGAAGCTTTCTTT

abundance: few
d_gene: TRBD2
j_gene: TRBJ2-3
v_gene: TRBV28
CDR3aa: CASSFVAPLAGRSRAQYF
CDR3nt: TGTGCCAGCAGTTTCGTGGCCCCCCTAGCGGGACGTTCCAGGGCGCAGTATTTT

abundance: many
d_gene: -
j_gene: TRBJ2-7
v_gene: TRBV7-9
CDR3aa: CASSTGGKREQYF
CDR3nt: TGTGCCAGCAGCACCGGGGGCAAAAGGGAGCAGTACTTC

abundance: -
d_gene: TRBD1
j_gene: TRBJ2-2
v_gene: TRBV18
CDR3aa: CASSRDRGNTGELFF
CDR3nt: TGTGCCAGCTCCCGCGACAGGGGGAACACCGGGGAGCTGTTTTTT

abundance: -
d_gene: TRBD1
j_gene: TRBJ1-1
v_gene: TRBV27
CDR3aa: CASSLVATGPIGAFF
CDR3nt: TGTGCCAGCAGCCTTGTGGCGACAGGGCCCATCGGGGCTTTCTTT

abundance: -
d_gene: -
j_gene: TRBJ2-7
v_gene: TRBV6-5
CDR3aa: CASSYEHEQYF
CDR3nt: TGTGCCAGCAGTTACGAGCACGAGCAGTACTTC

abundance: -
d_gene: -
j_gene: TRBJ2-5
v_gene: TRBV12-3/TRBV12-4
CDR3aa: CASSPYSFGAQYF
CDR3nt: TGTGCCAGCAGTCCTTACAGCTTCGGGGCCCAGTACTTC

abundance: few
d_gene: TRBD2
j_gene: TRBJ2-1
v_gene: TRBV7-9
CDR3aa: CASSYRLAGVDEQFF
CDR3nt: TGTGCCAGCAGCTACCGTCTAGCGGGAGTCGATGAGCAGTTCTTC

abundance: many
d_gene: TRBD1
j_gene: TRBJ2-1
v_gene: TRBV4-3
CDR3aa: CASSQDRGLGEQFF
CDR3nt: TGCGCCAGCAGCCAAGACAGGGGGCTAGGTGAGCAGTTCTTC

abundance: many
d_gene: -
j_gene: TRBJ1-2
v_gene: TRBV20-1
CDR3aa: CTPGALANYGYTF
CDR3nt: TGCACCCCTGGGGCTTTAGCTAACTATGGCTACACCTTC

abundance: -
d_gene: TRBD2
j_gene: TRBJ2-1
v_gene: TRBV5-1
CDR3aa: CASSLTSGRYNEQFF
CDR3nt: TGCGCCAGCAGCCTGACTAGCGGGAGGTACAATGAGCAGTTCTTC

abundance: many
d_gene: -
j_gene: TRBJ2-7
v_gene: TRBV7-6
CDR3aa: CASSTGTEVLEQYF
CDR3nt: TGTGCCAGCAGCACGGGGACTGAGGTTTTAGAGCAGTACTTC

abundance: -
d_gene: -
j_gene: TRBJ2-2
v_gene: TRBV5-4
CDR3aa: CASRPAPTGELFF
CDR3nt: TGTGCCAGCAGACCCGCTCCCACCGGGGAGCTGTTTTTT